The subject of this entry is one T cell receptor (beta chain). Its antigen is still unknown. The sample belongs to a study of human T cells and chemical hapten exposure. Study information: Largely, small differences in pooled library volume made per-sample TCR yields vary.

V lost 3 bases and J lost 4, with 16 bases in between. The length of the CDR3 is 15 residues. CDR1 SQVTM and CDR2 ANQGSEA come from the germline V gene. Study findings and constraints: After DPC sensitization, TCRs above 1 in 1000 frequency showed no change.

During construction of the library, unique molecular identifiers were attached to individual cDNA molecules for quantitative, reproducible TCR counting. TCRdb itself ran the RACE reads through MiXCR, one entry per CDR3 protein. This sample carries 130,000 or so distinct CDR3 sequences, approximately 10% of them seen once, and the ten largest clones take around 2%. The time point is: healthy volunteer bleed at 2 weeks. Total RNA extraction was carried out from unfractionated whole blood. The sample consisted of whole blood. The chain employs TRBV29-1 and TRBJ2-1, with a weak D call TRBD2 (5 bases). The TCR comes from a male donor in good health. Some clones in this sample may be carry-over from other donors' samples. This chain's CDR3 is CSVEGLNSGYNEQFF. The CDR3 bases are TGCAGCGTTGAGGGTCTCAATTCGGGGTACAATGAGCAGTTCTTC.